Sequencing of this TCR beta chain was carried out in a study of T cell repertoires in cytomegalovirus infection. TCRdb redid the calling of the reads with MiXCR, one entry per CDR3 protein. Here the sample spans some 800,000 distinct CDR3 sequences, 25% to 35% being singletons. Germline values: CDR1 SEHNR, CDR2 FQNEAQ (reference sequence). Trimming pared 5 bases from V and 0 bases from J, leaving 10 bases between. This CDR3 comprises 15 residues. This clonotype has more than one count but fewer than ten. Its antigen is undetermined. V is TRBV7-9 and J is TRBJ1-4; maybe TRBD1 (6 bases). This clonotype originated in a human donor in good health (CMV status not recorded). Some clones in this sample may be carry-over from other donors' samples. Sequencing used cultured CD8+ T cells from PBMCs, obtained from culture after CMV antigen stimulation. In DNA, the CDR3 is TGTGCCAGCAGCCCCGAGGGGGCAACTAATGAAAAACTGTTTTTT. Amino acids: CASSPEGATNEKLFF.